These T cell receptor beta chains were read from a single sample in a study of technical replicates of blood from several donors. TCRdb keeps only in-frame clones here, not all; method: immunoSEQ multiplex PCR. This table has more than 75,000 clones, 85% to 95% appearing once. Sequences were obtained from T cells isolated from PBMCs. The receptors originated from a human donor in good health. CDR3s include the opening cysteine and the closing phenylalanine or tryptophan. D genes are given only for firm matches. Size values are once, few and many counts, or a class for expanded clones, and some rows have none.

d_call: TRBD1; clone_size: .; v_call: TRBV14; j_call: TRBJ1-4; cdr3_nt: TGTGCCAGCAGCCAAGTGACAGGGGGCGATGAAAAACTGTTTTTT; cdr3_aa: CASSQVTGGDEKLFF
d_call: TRBD1; clone_size: .; v_call: TRBV18; j_call: TRBJ1-1; cdr3_nt: TGTGCCAGCACAATTACAGGGGACACTGAAGCTTTCTTT; cdr3_aa: CASTITGDTEAFF
d_call: .; clone_size: once; v_call: TRBV25-1; j_call: TRBJ2-7; cdr3_nt: TGTGCCAGCAGTGAATTCGAGGAGAGCTCCTACGAGCAGTACTTC; cdr3_aa: CASSEFEESSYEQYF
d_call: TRBD1; clone_size: .; v_call: TRBV10-3; j_call: TRBJ2-7; cdr3_nt: TGTGCCATCAGTCGACCGGGACAGGGGGCCCACGAGCAGTACTTC; cdr3_aa: CAISRPGQGAHEQYF
d_call: .; clone_size: .; v_call: TRBV12-5; j_call: TRBJ2-5; cdr3_nt: TGTGCTAGCGCCCCCGGGGGAGGAGAGACCCAGTACTTC; cdr3_aa: CASAPGGGETQYF
d_call: .; clone_size: .; v_call: TRBV15; j_call: TRBJ2-5; cdr3_nt: TGTGCCACCAGCAGAGGAGGGAAAGAGACCCAGTACTTC; cdr3_aa: CATSRGGKETQYF
d_call: TRBD2; clone_size: .; v_call: TRBV11-2; j_call: TRBJ2-3; cdr3_nt: TGTGCCAGCAGAAAAGCGGGATTAGGAACAGATACGCAGTATTTT; cdr3_aa: CASRKAGLGTDTQYF
d_call: TRBD2; clone_size: .; v_call: TRBV5-4; j_call: TRBJ2-1; cdr3_nt: TGTGCCAGCAGTTCACTAGCGGCAGTCTACAATGAGCAGTTCTTC; cdr3_aa: CASSSLAAVYNEQFF
d_call: .; clone_size: .; v_call: TRBV7-8; j_call: TRBJ2-7; cdr3_nt: TGTGCCAGCAGCCCCAAGGAAGACACCTACGAGCAGTACTTC; cdr3_aa: CASSPKEDTYEQYF
d_call: TRBD1; clone_size: few; v_call: TRBV6-6; j_call: TRBJ2-7; cdr3_nt: TGTGCCAGCAACCCCGGGACAGGGGGCTACGAGCAGTACTTC; cdr3_aa: CASNPGTGGYEQYF
d_call: .; clone_size: .; v_call: TRBV28; j_call: TRBJ2-7; cdr3_nt: TGTGCCAGCAGCCTCCCTAACGAGCAGTACTTC; cdr3_aa: CASSLPNEQYF
d_call: .; clone_size: .; v_call: TRBV19; j_call: TRBJ2-1; cdr3_nt: TGTGCCAGTAGTATCCCTCGCGGGCTATTAAGTGAGCAGTTCTTC; cdr3_aa: CASSIPRGLLSEQFF
d_call: .; clone_size: .; v_call: TRBV4-1; j_call: TRBJ2-7; cdr3_nt: TGCGCCAGCAGCCAAGGCGGGATGCTGTGGAGCTCCTACGAGCAGTACTTC; cdr3_aa: CASSQGGMLWSSYEQYF
d_call: .; clone_size: .; v_call: TRBV4-2; j_call: TRBJ1-2; cdr3_nt: TGTGCCAGCAGCCAAGTCCGGGGGACTGAAGCGAACTATGGCTACACCTTC; cdr3_aa: CASSQVRGTEANYGYTF
d_call: .; clone_size: once; v_call: TRBV10-3; j_call: TRBJ1-2; cdr3_nt: TGTGCCATCAGTGAGTCGGAGGGTCAGTATGGCTACACCTTC; cdr3_aa: CAISESEGQYGYTF
d_call: .; clone_size: .; v_call: TRBV27; j_call: TRBJ2-7; cdr3_nt: TGTGCCAGCAGTTTATTCTTCGAGACTCCTGGAGTGTCCCACGAGCAGTACTTC; cdr3_aa: CASSLFFETPGVSHEQYF
d_call: TRBD1; clone_size: .; v_call: TRBV4-2; j_call: TRBJ2-7; cdr3_nt: TGTGCCAGCAGTCAAGGTGCCGGGACAGGGGGCAAGTTCTACGAGCAGTACTTC; cdr3_aa: CASSQGAGTGGKFYEQYF
d_call: TRBD2; clone_size: .; v_call: TRBV19; j_call: TRBJ2-7; cdr3_nt: TGTGCCACCCAGTCCTTACTAGCGGGAGCAGGGGAGCAGTACTTC; cdr3_aa: CATQSLLAGAGEQYF
d_call: .; clone_size: .; v_call: TRBV27; j_call: TRBJ1-1; cdr3_nt: TGTGCCTCGGGACTTATTATGAACACTGAAGCTTTCTTT; cdr3_aa: CASGLIMNTEAFF
d_call: .; clone_size: .; v_call: TRBV4-1; j_call: TRBJ2-2; cdr3_nt: TGCGCCAGCAGCCCTACTAGCACCGGGGAGCTGTTTTTT; cdr3_aa: CASSPTSTGELFF
d_call: .; clone_size: .; v_call: TRBV5-1; j_call: TRBJ2-7; cdr3_nt: TGCGCCAGCAGCTTCGGGAGTCCCGGGGACGAGCAGTACTTC; cdr3_aa: CASSFGSPGDEQYF
d_call: TRBD1; clone_size: .; v_call: TRBV7-8; j_call: TRBJ2-2; cdr3_nt: TGTGCCAGCAGTAATCCGGGACAGACGAACACCGGGGAGCTGTTTTTT; cdr3_aa: CASSNPGQTNTGELFF
d_call: TRBD1; clone_size: once; v_call: TRBV5-1; j_call: TRBJ1-2; cdr3_nt: TGCGCCAGCAGCTTCGGACAGGCTACAACTAACTATGGCTACACCTTC; cdr3_aa: CASSFGQATTNYGYTF
d_call: .; clone_size: once; v_call: TRBV29-1; j_call: TRBJ1-4; cdr3_nt: TGCAGCGCCCTCTATCTGGGGGCAGAGGATGAAAAACTGTTTTTT; cdr3_aa: CSALYLGAEDEKLFF
d_call: .; clone_size: .; v_call: TRBV27; j_call: TRBJ1-2; cdr3_nt: TGTGCCAGCAGTACACCACCAGGGGCCAGCTATGGCTACACCTTC; cdr3_aa: CASSTPPGASYGYTF
d_call: TRBD2; clone_size: few; v_call: TRBV2; j_call: TRBJ2-2; cdr3_nt: TGTGCCAGCAGGACCCTAGCGGGAGCGACCGGGGAGCTGTTTTTT; cdr3_aa: CASRTLAGATGELFF
d_call: TRBD1; clone_size: .; v_call: TRBV27; j_call: TRBJ1-1; cdr3_nt: TGTGCCAGCAGTTTATACAGGGGGAGTTTCGACACTGAAGCTTTCTTT; cdr3_aa: CASSLYRGSFDTEAFF
d_call: .; clone_size: .; v_call: TRBV28; j_call: TRBJ1-1; cdr3_nt: TGTGCCAGTCCCCCCCCGGGAGAGGGCGTAACTTTCTTT; cdr3_aa: CASPPPGEGVTFF
d_call: .; clone_size: .; v_call: TRBV15; j_call: TRBJ2-7; cdr3_nt: TGTGCCACCAGCAACAGCGGGCGAGACGAGCAGTACTTC; cdr3_aa: CATSNSGRDEQYF
d_call: .; clone_size: .; v_call: TRBV4-2; j_call: TRBJ2-7; cdr3_nt: TGTGCCAGCAGCCCAGGTTGGACCGACACCCCGGACAACGAGCAGTACTTC; cdr3_aa: CASSPGWTDTPDNEQYF
d_call: TRBD2; clone_size: .; v_call: TRBV15; j_call: TRBJ2-3; cdr3_nt: TGTGCCACCAGCAGGGGAAGCGGGGGACCAGATACGCAGTATTTT; cdr3_aa: CATSRGSGGPDTQYF
d_call: TRBD1; clone_size: once; v_call: TRBV6-4; j_call: TRBJ1-1; cdr3_nt: TGTGCCAGCAGGGGACAGGGCACTGAAGCTTTCTTT; cdr3_aa: CASRGQGTEAFF
d_call: TRBD1; clone_size: .; v_call: TRBV4-1; j_call: TRBJ2-7; cdr3_nt: TGCGCCAGCAGCCAAGGGCAGGGGGACTACGAGCAGTACTTC; cdr3_aa: CASSQGQGDYEQYF
d_call: .; clone_size: .; v_call: TRBV5-1; j_call: TRBJ1-1; cdr3_nt: TGCGCCAGCAGCTTAGGGGCGAACACTGAAGCTTTCTTT; cdr3_aa: CASSLGANTEAFF
d_call: .; clone_size: .; v_call: TRBV11-2; j_call: TRBJ1-2; cdr3_nt: TGTGCCAGCAACTCTAACGGGGGTTGGGGAATGAGCTATGGCTACACCTTC; cdr3_aa: CASNSNGGWGMSYGYTF
d_call: .; clone_size: .; v_call: TRBV5-4; j_call: TRBJ2-2; cdr3_nt: TGTGCCAGCAGCTGGGCCGGGACGAACACCGGGGAGCTGTTTTTT; cdr3_aa: CASSWAGTNTGELFF
d_call: .; clone_size: .; v_call: TRBV28; j_call: TRBJ1-2; cdr3_nt: TGTGCCAGCAGTCGGTCGGGACTGCCTTGGGGCTACACCTTC; cdr3_aa: CASSRSGLPWGYTF
d_call: TRBD2; clone_size: .; v_call: TRBV27; j_call: TRBJ2-1; cdr3_nt: TGTGCCAGCAGTTTATATAAGGCTAGCGGGAGGGGGGGCTCCTACAATGAGCAGTTCTTC; cdr3_aa: CASSLYKASGRGGSYNEQFF
d_call: TRBD2; clone_size: .; v_call: TRBV28; j_call: TRBJ2-1; cdr3_nt: TGTGCCACCAGATACTCCGGGCCTAGCGGGATTTCTTACAATGAGCAGTTCTTC; cdr3_aa: CATRYSGPSGISYNEQFF
d_call: .; clone_size: .; v_call: TRBV2; j_call: TRBJ1-2; cdr3_nt: TGTGCCAGCAGCCCACTGGGGAGGGATTATGGCTACACCTTC; cdr3_aa: CASSPLGRDYGYTF
d_call: .; clone_size: .; v_call: TRBV5-1; j_call: TRBJ1-6; cdr3_nt: TGCGCCAGCAGCTTGGGGCAGACAATTAATTCACCCCTCCACTTT; cdr3_aa: CASSLGQTINSPLHF
d_call: TRBD2; clone_size: .; v_call: TRBV10-3; j_call: TRBJ2-7; cdr3_nt: TGTGCCATCAGTCAGACTAGCGGGGCCTACGAGCAGTACTTC; cdr3_aa: CAISQTSGAYEQYF
d_call: .; clone_size: .; v_call: TRBV28; j_call: TRBJ1-2; cdr3_nt: TGTGCCAGCAGTTTAGCACAGGGCATCCGGTATGGCTACACCTTC; cdr3_aa: CASSLAQGIRYGYTF
d_call: .; clone_size: once; v_call: TRBV28; j_call: TRBJ1-5; cdr3_nt: TGTGCCAGCAGCCAAGTTTGGAGGGCACAGCCCCAGCATTTT; cdr3_aa: CASSQVWRAQPQHF
d_call: TRBD1; clone_size: once; v_call: TRBV5-6; j_call: TRBJ2-2; cdr3_nt: TGTGCCAGCAGCCCGGGACAGGGCACCGGGGAGCTGTTTTTT; cdr3_aa: CASSPGQGTGELFF
d_call: TRBD1; clone_size: once; v_call: TRBV7-9; j_call: TRBJ2-2; cdr3_nt: TGTGCCAGCAGCTCGGGACAGAGTGCGAACACCGGGGAGCTGTTTTTT; cdr3_aa: CASSSGQSANTGELFF